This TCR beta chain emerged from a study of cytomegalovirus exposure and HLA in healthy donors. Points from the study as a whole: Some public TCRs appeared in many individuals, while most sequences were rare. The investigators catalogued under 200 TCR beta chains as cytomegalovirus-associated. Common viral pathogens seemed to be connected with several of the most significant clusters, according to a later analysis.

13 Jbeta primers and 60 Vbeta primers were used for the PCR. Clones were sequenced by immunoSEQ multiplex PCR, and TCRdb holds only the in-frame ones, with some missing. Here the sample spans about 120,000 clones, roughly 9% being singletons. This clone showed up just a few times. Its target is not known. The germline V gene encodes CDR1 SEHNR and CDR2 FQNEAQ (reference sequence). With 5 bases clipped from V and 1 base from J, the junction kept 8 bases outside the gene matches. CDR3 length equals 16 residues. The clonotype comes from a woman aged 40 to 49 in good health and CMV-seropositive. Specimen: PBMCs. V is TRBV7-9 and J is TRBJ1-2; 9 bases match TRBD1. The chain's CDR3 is CASSAPKGQGNYGYTF. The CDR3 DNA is TGTGCCAGCAGCGCCCCCAAGGGACAGGGTAACTATGGCTACACCTTC.